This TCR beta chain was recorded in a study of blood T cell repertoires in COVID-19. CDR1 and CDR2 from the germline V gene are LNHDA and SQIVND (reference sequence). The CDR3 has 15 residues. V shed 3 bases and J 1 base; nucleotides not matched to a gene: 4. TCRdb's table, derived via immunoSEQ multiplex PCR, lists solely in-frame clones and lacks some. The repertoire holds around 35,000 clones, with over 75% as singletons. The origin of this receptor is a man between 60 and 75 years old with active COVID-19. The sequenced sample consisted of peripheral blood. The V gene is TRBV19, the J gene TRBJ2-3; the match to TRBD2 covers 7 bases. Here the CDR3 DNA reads TGTGCCAGTAGTATCTTGGCGGGAGGCACAGATACGCAGTATTTT. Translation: CASSILAGGTDTQYF. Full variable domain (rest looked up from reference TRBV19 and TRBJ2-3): DGGITQSPKYLFRKEGQNVTLSCEQNLNHDAMYWYRQDPGQGLRLIYYSQIVNDFQKGDIAEGYSVSREKKESFPLTVTSAQKNPTAFYLCASSILAGGTDTQYFGPGTRLTVL.